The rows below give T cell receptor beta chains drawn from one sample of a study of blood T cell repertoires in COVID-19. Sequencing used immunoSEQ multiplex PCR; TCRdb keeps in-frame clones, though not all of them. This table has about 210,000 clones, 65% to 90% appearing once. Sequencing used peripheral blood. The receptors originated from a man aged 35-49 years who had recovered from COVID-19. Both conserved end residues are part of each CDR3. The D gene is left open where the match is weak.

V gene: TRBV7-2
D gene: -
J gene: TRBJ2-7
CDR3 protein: CASSLDTAPTFEQYF

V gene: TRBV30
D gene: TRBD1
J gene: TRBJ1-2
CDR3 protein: CAWSRDRPYGYTF

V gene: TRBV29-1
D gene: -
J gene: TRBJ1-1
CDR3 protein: CSVDAGWAMNTEAFF

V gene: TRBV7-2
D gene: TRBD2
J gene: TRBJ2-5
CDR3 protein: CASSFTSGLQETQYF

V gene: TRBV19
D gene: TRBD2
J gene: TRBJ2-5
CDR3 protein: CASSSRLAGVFKETQYF

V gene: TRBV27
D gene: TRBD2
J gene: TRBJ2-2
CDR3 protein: CASSLLGLAGVSGELFF

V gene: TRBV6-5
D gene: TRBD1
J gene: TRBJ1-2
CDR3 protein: CASMQTGESYGYTF

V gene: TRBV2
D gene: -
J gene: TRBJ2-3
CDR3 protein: CASSEGAVRGDTQYF

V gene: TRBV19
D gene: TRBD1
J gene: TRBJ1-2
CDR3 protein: CASSILRQGVFYGYTF

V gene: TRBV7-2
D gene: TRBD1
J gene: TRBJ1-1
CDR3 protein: CASSSTDRGLVAFF

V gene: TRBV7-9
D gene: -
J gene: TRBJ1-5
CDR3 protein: CASSPGGNQPQHF

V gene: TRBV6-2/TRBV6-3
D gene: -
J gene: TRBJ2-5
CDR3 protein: CASSYRTQYF

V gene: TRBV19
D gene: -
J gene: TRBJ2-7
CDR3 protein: CASSIGSRDEQYF

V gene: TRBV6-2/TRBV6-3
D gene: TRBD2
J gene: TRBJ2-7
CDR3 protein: CASSYGPGLAGLYEQYF